Listed below are T cell receptor beta chains from one sample, sequenced in a study of blood T cell repertoires in COVID-19. TCRdb's copy holds only in-frame clones and misses some; the assay was immunoSEQ multiplex PCR. The sample contains about 180,000 clones, about 91% of which appear only once. Sequenced material: peripheral blood. These receptors all stem from a woman under 40 with acute or convalescent COVID-19. Both conserved end residues are part of each CDR3. The order of the fields is V gene, D gene, clone size, J gene, CDR3 DNA, CDR3 protein. A D gene is named only where the DNA matches it firmly. Part of the rows lack a size; the others show once, few, many or a class for expanded clones.

v_gene: TRBV15
d_gene: NA
abundance: NA
j_gene: TRBJ1-5
CDR3nt: TGTGCCACCAGCAGAGATCGGTCCCAGCCCCAGCATTTT
CDR3aa: CATSRDRSQPQHF

v_gene: TRBV18
d_gene: TRBD1
abundance: few
j_gene: TRBJ1-2
CDR3nt: TGTGCCAGCTCACCGGGACAGGGAGAGGAATATGGCTACACCTTC
CDR3aa: CASSPGQGEEYGYTF

v_gene: TRBV10-3
d_gene: NA
abundance: NA
j_gene: TRBJ1-1
CDR3nt: TGTGCCATCAGTGGCCCGGACAGGAACACTGAAGCTTTCTTT
CDR3aa: CAISGPDRNTEAFF

v_gene: TRBV24-1
d_gene: TRBD1
abundance: NA
j_gene: TRBJ2-1
CDR3nt: TGTGCCACCAGTGCAGAGGGACAGGGGCACAATGAGCAGTTCTTC
CDR3aa: CATSAEGQGHNEQFF

v_gene: TRBV9
d_gene: TRBD2
abundance: once
j_gene: TRBJ2-1
CDR3nt: TGTGCCAGCAGCCTGGGGACTAGCGGGCTTGTCAATGAGCAGTTCTTC
CDR3aa: CASSLGTSGLVNEQFF

v_gene: TRBV12-3/TRBV12-4
d_gene: NA
abundance: NA
j_gene: TRBJ1-2
CDR3nt: TGTGCCAGCAGTTTTACAGCCGATGGCTACACCTTC
CDR3aa: CASSFTADGYTF

v_gene: TRBV28
d_gene: TRBD2
abundance: few
j_gene: TRBJ2-2
CDR3nt: TGTGCCAGCAGCCCAGGACTAGCGGTAGCAGGCACCGGGGAGCTGTTTTTT
CDR3aa: CASSPGLAVAGTGELFF

v_gene: TRBV5-6
d_gene: NA
abundance: NA
j_gene: TRBJ2-3
CDR3nt: TGTGCCAGCAGCTCAGGGGATGGCACAGATACGCAGTATTTT
CDR3aa: CASSSGDGTDTQYF

v_gene: TRBV19
d_gene: NA
abundance: NA
j_gene: TRBJ2-1
CDR3nt: TGTGCCAGTACCGATGCCTTGCGGTTTAACAATGAGCAGTTCTTC
CDR3aa: CASTDALRFNNEQFF

v_gene: TRBV6-6
d_gene: NA
abundance: NA
j_gene: TRBJ1-1
CDR3nt: TGTGCCAGCCTGGACACGGTGGATAGGAACACTGAAGCTTTCTTT
CDR3aa: CASLDTVDRNTEAFF

v_gene: TRBV11-2
d_gene: TRBD2
abundance: NA
j_gene: TRBJ2-5
CDR3nt: TGTGCCAGCAGCTTAGCGGGGGGAGAGACCCAGTACTTC
CDR3aa: CASSLAGGETQYF

v_gene: TRBV6-6
d_gene: NA
abundance: NA
j_gene: TRBJ2-5
CDR3nt: TGTGCCAGCAGTACCTACCTAGCAGGCCAAGAGACCCAGTACTTC
CDR3aa: CASSTYLAGQETQYF

v_gene: TRBV7-8
d_gene: NA
abundance: once
j_gene: TRBJ1-4
CDR3nt: TGTGCCAGCAGCCACCGACAGTTCCCTAAACTGTTTTTT
CDR3aa: CASSHRQFPKLFF

v_gene: TRBV5-8
d_gene: NA
abundance: NA
j_gene: TRBJ2-3
CDR3nt: TGTGCCAGCAGCCCCGGAACGGGATCTAGCACAGATACGCAGTATTTT
CDR3aa: CASSPGTGSSTDTQYF

v_gene: TRBV14
d_gene: NA
abundance: NA
j_gene: TRBJ2-2
CDR3nt: TGTGCCAGCAGCCCGAGAATCACCGGGGAGCTGTTTTTT
CDR3aa: CASSPRITGELFF

v_gene: TRBV6-5
d_gene: NA
abundance: NA
j_gene: TRBJ1-2
CDR3nt: TGTGCCAGCAGATCAAGTAGCTATGGCTACACCTTC
CDR3aa: CASRSSSYGYTF

v_gene: TRBV28
d_gene: NA
abundance: few
j_gene: TRBJ2-3
CDR3nt: TGTGCCAGCAGGACAGTGGCAGATACGCAGTATTTT
CDR3aa: CASRTVADTQYF

v_gene: TRBV27
d_gene: NA
abundance: NA
j_gene: TRBJ2-2
CDR3nt: TGTGCCAGCAGTCCGCGTCTTGGGAGTATCGTAGGGGAGCTGTTTTTT
CDR3aa: CASSPRLGSIVGELFF

v_gene: TRBV19
d_gene: TRBD1
abundance: few
j_gene: TRBJ1-2
CDR3nt: TGTGCCAGTAACCCCGGACAGGATTTTAACTATGGCTACACCTTC
CDR3aa: CASNPGQDFNYGYTF

v_gene: TRBV7-9
d_gene: TRBD1
abundance: NA
j_gene: TRBJ1-2
CDR3nt: TGTGCCAGCAGCTTAGGCAGGGGGCAAGGCACCTTC
CDR3aa: CASSLGRGQGTF

v_gene: TRBV5-1
d_gene: NA
abundance: NA
j_gene: TRBJ2-3
CDR3nt: TGCGCCAGCAGACAGGGACCGAATCCCACAGATACGCAGTATTTT
CDR3aa: CASRQGPNPTDTQYF

v_gene: TRBV6-5
d_gene: NA
abundance: NA
j_gene: TRBJ2-7
CDR3nt: TGTGCCATTAGGGGCCACGAGCAGTACTTC
CDR3aa: CAIRGHEQYF

v_gene: TRBV15
d_gene: NA
abundance: NA
j_gene: TRBJ1-1
CDR3nt: TGTGCCACCAGGTTCTCAGGGGCCACTGAAGCTTTCTTT
CDR3aa: CATRFSGATEAFF

v_gene: TRBV29-1
d_gene: NA
abundance: NA
j_gene: TRBJ2-3
CDR3nt: TGCAGCATAGTGGTTCGCAAGGATACGCAGTATTTT
CDR3aa: CSIVVRKDTQYF

v_gene: TRBV27
d_gene: NA
abundance: NA
j_gene: TRBJ2-7
CDR3nt: TGTGCCAGCAGTGTTAGACTAAACTCCTACGAGCAGTACTTC
CDR3aa: CASSVRLNSYEQYF

v_gene: TRBV3-1/TRBV3-2
d_gene: TRBD1
abundance: NA
j_gene: TRBJ2-2
CDR3nt: TGTGCCAGCAGCCTGACAGGGACCGGGGAGCTGTTTTTT
CDR3aa: CASSLTGTGELFF

v_gene: TRBV25-1
d_gene: NA
abundance: NA
j_gene: TRBJ1-1
CDR3nt: TGTGCCAGCACCGGACACCTTGAAGCTTTCTTT
CDR3aa: CASTGHLEAFF

v_gene: TRBV19
d_gene: NA
abundance: NA
j_gene: TRBJ1-5
CDR3nt: TGTGCCAGTAGTATAGTGCAGGGCGTGAATCAGCCCCAGCATTTT
CDR3aa: CASSIVQGVNQPQHF

v_gene: TRBV5-4
d_gene: NA
abundance: NA
j_gene: TRBJ2-1
CDR3nt: TGTGCCAGCAGCCCGGGGACTTTTATTAATGAGCAGTTCTTC
CDR3aa: CASSPGTFINEQFF